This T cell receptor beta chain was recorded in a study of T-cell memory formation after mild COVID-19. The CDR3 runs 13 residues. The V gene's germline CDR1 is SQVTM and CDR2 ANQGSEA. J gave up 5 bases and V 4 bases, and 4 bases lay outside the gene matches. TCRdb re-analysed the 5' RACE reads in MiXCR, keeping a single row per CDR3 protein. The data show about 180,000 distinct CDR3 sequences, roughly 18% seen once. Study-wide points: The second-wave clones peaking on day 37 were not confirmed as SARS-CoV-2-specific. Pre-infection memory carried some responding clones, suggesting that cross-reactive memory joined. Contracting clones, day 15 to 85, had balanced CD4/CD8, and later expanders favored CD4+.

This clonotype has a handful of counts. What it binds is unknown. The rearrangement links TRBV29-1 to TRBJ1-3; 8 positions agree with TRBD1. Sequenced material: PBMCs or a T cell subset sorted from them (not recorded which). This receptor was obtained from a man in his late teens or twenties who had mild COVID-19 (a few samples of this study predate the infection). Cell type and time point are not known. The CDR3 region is CSVAGTGRNTIYF. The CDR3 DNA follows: TGCAGCGTTGCCGGGACAGGCCGAAACACCATATATTTT. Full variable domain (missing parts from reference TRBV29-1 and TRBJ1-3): SAVISQKPSRDICQRGTSLTIQCQVDSQVTMMFWYRQQPGQSLTLIATANQGSEATYESGFVIDKFPISRPNLTFSTLTVSNMSPEDSSIYLCSVAGTGRNTIYFGEGSWLTVV.